This T cell receptor beta chain emerged from a study of molecular identifiers for immune sequencing clone quantification. Study overall: Replicate runs used RNA from about 19,000 or 110,000 naive CD8 cells, which was split five ways into aliquots, and four of those aliquots were then sequenced.

Germline lookup yields CDR1 SGHVS and CDR2 FNYEAQ. CDR3 length: 15 residues. The V gene lost 6 bases and the J gene lost 5 bases, with 19 bases spanning the gap. General study results and limits: For effector cells, clones above 20 RNA copies held over 98% of molecules; for naive cells, under 1%.

This clonotype was seen ten or more times. Its antigen is as yet unknown. Sorting isolated naive CD8 T cells as CD8+CD4-CCR7+CD45RA+ events. Listed TCR primers, together with previously described methods, were used for the bulk TCR libraries. MiXCR, run by TCRdb on the PCR reads, gives a single entry per CDR3 protein. The sample records roughly 50,000 distinct CDR3 sequences, roughly a quarter being singletons. Sequenced: naive CD8+ T cells from blood, with Jurkat cell RNA spiked in. Subset defined: FACS-sorted CD8+CD4-CCR7+CD45RA+ naive T cells. The source of this sequence is a human donor in good health. Some libraries in this study had Jurkat cell RNA spiked in. J is TRBJ2-5 and V is TRBV7-6; no definite D call. CDR3 residues: CASRNPEGLRETQYF. The CDR3 DNA reads TGTGCCAGCAGGAACCCGGAAGGGCTTCGGGAGACCCAGTACTTC.